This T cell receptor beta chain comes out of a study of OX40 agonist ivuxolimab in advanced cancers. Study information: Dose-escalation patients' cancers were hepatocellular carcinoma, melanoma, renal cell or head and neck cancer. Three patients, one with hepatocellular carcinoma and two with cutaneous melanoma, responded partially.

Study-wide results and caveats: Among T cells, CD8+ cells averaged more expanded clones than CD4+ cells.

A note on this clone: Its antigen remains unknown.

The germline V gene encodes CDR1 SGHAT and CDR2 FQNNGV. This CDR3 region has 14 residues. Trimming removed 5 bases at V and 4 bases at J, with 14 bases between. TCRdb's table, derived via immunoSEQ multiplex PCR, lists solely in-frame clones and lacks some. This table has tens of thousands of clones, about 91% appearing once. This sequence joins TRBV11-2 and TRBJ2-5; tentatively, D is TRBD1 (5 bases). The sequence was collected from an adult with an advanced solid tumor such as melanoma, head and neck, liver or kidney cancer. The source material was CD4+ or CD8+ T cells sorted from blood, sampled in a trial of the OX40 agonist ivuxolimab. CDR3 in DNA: TGTGCCAGCAGCCAGCAGGGATACAGAGAGACCCAGTACTTC. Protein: CASSQQGYRETQYF.